The TCR beta chain described here comes from a study of blood T cell repertoires in COVID-19. Looking at the study overall: Sites across the United States, Italy and Spain contributed samples from acute and convalescent COVID-19. The analysed material was cDNA or gDNA that came from T cells, B-cell-depleted T cells, or PBMCs.

Between the trimmed V and J ends, which lost 1 base and 7 bases, there was a span of 17 bases. In germline, CDR1 is SGHTA, CDR2 FQGNSA. The CDR3 has 17 amino acids. Per the study methods: Reference gene primers were amplified, and this amplification served to estimate nucleated cell counts. Clones were read by immunoSEQ multiplex PCR, and TCRdb kept only the in-frame ones, dropping some. V and J calls and clone size are given by that table; D and trimming were obtained from the DNA. The sample has about 300,000 clones; more than 75% are singletons. This TCR was recovered from a man aged 65 to 85 with acute or convalescent COVID-19. Sequenced: peripheral blood. This rearrangement joins TRBV7-2 to TRBJ1-6, with D perhaps TRBD1 (5 bases). Here the CDR3 reads CASSLGWGTQKNSPLHF. The CDR3 nucleotides are TGTGCCAGCAGCTTAGGCTGGGGCACCCAGAAAAATTCACCCCTCCACTTT.